The rows below give T cell receptor beta chains drawn from one sample of a study of a mutant IDH1 vaccine in newly diagnosed glioma. Data came from immunoSEQ multiplex PCR; TCRdb stores just in-frame clones and leaves some out. The sample carries about 50,000 clones, less than 90% recorded once. Their antigens are not known. Sequencing used PBMCs, obtained from a glioma patient whose treatment included an IDH1 peptide vaccine. These receptors originate from a woman aged 18 to 35 with glioma. Both conserved end residues are part of each CDR3. D genes are given only for firm matches. The size field is filled for only some rows; it gives once, few, many or a size class.

clone_size: -
j_call: TRBJ2-2
v_call: TRBV10-1
d_call: -
cdr3_aa: CASSESSDSNTGELFF
cdr3_nt: TGCGCCAGCAGTGAGTCTAGCGATTCGAACACCGGGGAGCTGTTTTTT

clone_size: -
j_call: TRBJ1-2
v_call: TRBV9
d_call: -
cdr3_aa: CASSVGWGANYGYTF
cdr3_nt: TGTGCCAGCAGCGTAGGGTGGGGAGCTAACTATGGCTACACCTTC

clone_size: -
j_call: TRBJ1-4
v_call: TRBV5-1
d_call: -
cdr3_aa: CASSLENYEKLFF
cdr3_nt: TGCGCCAGCAGCTTGGAGAATTATGAAAAACTGTTTTTT

clone_size: -
j_call: TRBJ2-7
v_call: TRBV7-2
d_call: -
cdr3_aa: CASSPGSGGGAYEQYF
cdr3_nt: TGTGCCAGCAGCCCTGGGAGTGGTGGGGGTGCCTACGAGCAGTACTTC

clone_size: -
j_call: TRBJ2-7
v_call: TRBV7-8
d_call: TRBD1
cdr3_aa: CASSWGQGVYEQYF
cdr3_nt: TGTGCCAGCAGCTGGGGACAGGGGGTCTACGAGCAGTACTTC

clone_size: -
j_call: TRBJ1-5
v_call: TRBV19
d_call: -
cdr3_aa: CASSVAGGSNNNQPQHF
cdr3_nt: TGTGCCAGTAGTGTCGCTGGGGGGTCAAATAATAATCAGCCCCAGCATTTT

clone_size: -
j_call: TRBJ2-5
v_call: TRBV2
d_call: -
cdr3_aa: CASSWTVQETQYF
cdr3_nt: TGTGCCAGCAGTTGGACAGTTCAAGAGACCCAGTACTTC

clone_size: -
j_call: TRBJ2-7
v_call: TRBV10-1
d_call: TRBD1
cdr3_aa: CASSPGTGGYEQYF
cdr3_nt: TGCGCCAGCAGTCCCGGGACAGGCGGATACGAGCAGTACTTC

clone_size: -
j_call: TRBJ1-1
v_call: TRBV5-1
d_call: -
cdr3_aa: CASSKGPNTEAFF
cdr3_nt: TGCGCCAGCAGCAAGGGACCGAACACTGAAGCTTTCTTT

clone_size: -
j_call: TRBJ2-3
v_call: TRBV2
d_call: -
cdr3_aa: CASSGQVTQYF
cdr3_nt: TGTGCCAGCAGTGGACAGGTTACGCAGTATTTT

clone_size: -
j_call: TRBJ2-1
v_call: TRBV5-1
d_call: TRBD2
cdr3_aa: CASSLVAGGSNEQFF
cdr3_nt: TGCGCCAGCAGCTTGGTAGCGGGAGGGTCGAATGAGCAGTTCTTC

clone_size: once
j_call: TRBJ1-2
v_call: TRBV23-1
d_call: -
cdr3_aa: CAAYGSLEAVNYGYTF
cdr3_nt: TGCGCCGCTTACGGGTCCTTAGAAGCTGTTAACTATGGCTACACCTTC

clone_size: -
j_call: TRBJ2-7
v_call: TRBV19
d_call: -
cdr3_aa: CASSILGVDEQYF
cdr3_nt: TGTGCCAGTAGTATACTGGGGGTCGACGAGCAGTACTTC

clone_size: -
j_call: TRBJ1-5
v_call: TRBV27
d_call: -
cdr3_aa: CASSLAGTGNQPQHF
cdr3_nt: TGTGCCAGCAGTTTAGCAGGGACGGGCAATCAGCCCCAGCATTTT

clone_size: -
j_call: TRBJ1-6
v_call: TRBV11-2
d_call: TRBD1
cdr3_aa: CASRRQGGVDSPLHF
cdr3_nt: TGTGCCAGCAGACGACAGGGGGGAGTTGATTCACCCCTCCACTTT

clone_size: -
j_call: TRBJ2-3
v_call: TRBV5-1
d_call: -
cdr3_aa: CASSLYINTDTQYF
cdr3_nt: TGCGCCAGCAGCTTGTACATTAACACAGATACGCAGTATTTT

clone_size: few
j_call: TRBJ1-6
v_call: TRBV7-9
d_call: TRBD1
cdr3_aa: CASSLGDSNSPLHF
cdr3_nt: TGTGCCAGCAGCTTAGGGGACAGTAATTCACCCCTCCACTTT

clone_size: -
j_call: TRBJ2-2
v_call: TRBV19
d_call: TRBD2
cdr3_aa: CASRGLAGVNTGELFF
cdr3_nt: TGTGCCAGTAGAGGACTAGCGGGAGTCAACACCGGGGAGCTGTTTTTT

clone_size: -
j_call: TRBJ1-1
v_call: TRBV5-5
d_call: -
cdr3_aa: CASGDQGATEAFF
cdr3_nt: TGTGCCAGCGGGGATCAAGGGGCCACTGAAGCTTTCTTT

clone_size: -
j_call: TRBJ1-1
v_call: TRBV13
d_call: TRBD1
cdr3_aa: CASSWLQGTEAFF
cdr3_nt: TGTGCCAGCAGCTGGTTACAGGGGACTGAAGCTTTCTTT

clone_size: -
j_call: TRBJ2-1
v_call: TRBV19
d_call: TRBD2
cdr3_aa: CASSLRTSGRPCEQFF
cdr3_nt: TGTGCCAGTAGTCTCCGGACTAGCGGGAGGCCCTGTGAGCAGTTCTTC

clone_size: -
j_call: TRBJ1-4
v_call: TRBV5-1
d_call: -
cdr3_aa: CASSPDPLTNEKLFF
cdr3_nt: TGCGCCAGCAGCCCGGACCCACTAACTAATGAAAAACTGTTTTTT

clone_size: -
j_call: TRBJ1-1
v_call: TRBV27
d_call: -
cdr3_aa: CASSLWVDTEAFF
cdr3_nt: TGTGCCAGCAGTTTATGGGTGGACACTGAAGCTTTCTTT

clone_size: -
j_call: TRBJ2-3
v_call: TRBV11-3
d_call: -
cdr3_aa: CASSPPDRTARSTDTQYF
cdr3_nt: TGTGCCAGCAGCCCCCCGGACAGAACCGCACGTAGCACAGATACGCAGTATTTT

clone_size: -
j_call: TRBJ2-5
v_call: TRBV14
d_call: -
cdr3_aa: CASSLDRGTANRFQETQYF
cdr3_nt: TGTGCCAGCAGCCTAGACCGGGGGACAGCTAACAGATTCCAAGAGACCCAGTACTTC

clone_size: -
j_call: TRBJ1-2
v_call: TRBV5-1
d_call: -
cdr3_aa: CASSLDGYGYTF
cdr3_nt: TGCGCCAGCAGCTTGGACGGCTATGGCTACACCTTC

clone_size: -
j_call: TRBJ2-3
v_call: TRBV5-1
d_call: TRBD2
cdr3_aa: CASNPGLAGGDTQYF
cdr3_nt: TGCGCCAGCAACCCGGGCCTAGCGGGGGGGGATACGCAGTATTTT

clone_size: -
j_call: TRBJ1-4
v_call: TRBV9
d_call: -
cdr3_aa: CASSSSRDEKLFF
cdr3_nt: TGTGCCAGCAGCAGCTCGCGAGATGAAAAACTGTTTTTT

clone_size: -
j_call: TRBJ2-5
v_call: TRBV19
d_call: TRBD1
cdr3_aa: CASSIGGGDQETQYF
cdr3_nt: TGTGCCAGTAGTATAGGAGGGGGCGACCAAGAGACCCAGTACTTC

clone_size: -
j_call: TRBJ1-2
v_call: TRBV28
d_call: -
cdr3_aa: CASRGTPEIYGYTF
cdr3_nt: TGTGCCAGCAGAGGGACTCCCGAGATCTATGGCTACACCTTC

clone_size: -
j_call: TRBJ2-2
v_call: TRBV6-6
d_call: -
cdr3_aa: CASSYRGAVTGELFF
cdr3_nt: TGTGCCAGCAGTTACCGGGGGGCCGTCACCGGGGAGCTGTTTTTT

clone_size: -
j_call: TRBJ2-7
v_call: TRBV7-3
d_call: TRBD2
cdr3_aa: CASRYPSGAGYEQYF
cdr3_nt: TGTGCCAGCAGGTACCCTAGCGGGGCCGGCTACGAGCAGTACTTC

clone_size: -
j_call: TRBJ1-2
v_call: TRBV6-5
d_call: -
cdr3_aa: CASSYPGLDGYTF
cdr3_nt: TGTGCCAGCAGTTACCCGGGATTGGATGGCTACACCTTC

clone_size: -
j_call: TRBJ1-5
v_call: TRBV15
d_call: TRBD1
cdr3_aa: CATSMTDRGQPQHF
cdr3_nt: TGTGCCACCAGCATGACGGACAGGGGTCAGCCCCAGCATTTT

clone_size: -
j_call: TRBJ2-1
v_call: TRBV7-9
d_call: -
cdr3_aa: CASSTEKSSYNEQFF
cdr3_nt: TGTGCCAGCAGCACCGAAAAAAGCTCCTACAATGAGCAGTTCTTC

clone_size: -
j_call: TRBJ2-2
v_call: TRBV6-1
d_call: -
cdr3_aa: CASSYRQSLGGELFF
cdr3_nt: TGTGCCAGTTCCTACAGGCAGTCCCTCGGCGGGGAGCTGTTTTTT

clone_size: -
j_call: TRBJ1-1
v_call: TRBV5-1
d_call: -
cdr3_aa: CASSLRQDRIAFF
cdr3_nt: TGCGCCAGCAGCTTGAGACAGGACCGAATAGCTTTCTTT

clone_size: -
j_call: TRBJ2-1
v_call: TRBV18
d_call: -
cdr3_aa: CASSPMSGGGTYNEQFF
cdr3_nt: TGTGCCAGCTCACCGATGTCGGGGGGCGGCACCTACAATGAGCAGTTCTTC

clone_size: -
j_call: TRBJ1-2
v_call: TRBV27
d_call: -
cdr3_aa: CASRHGTEYGGYTF
cdr3_nt: TGTGCCAGCAGGCACGGGACTGAGTATGGCGGCTACACCTTC